The rows below give T cell receptor beta chains drawn from one sample of a study of T cells in Graves' hyperthyroidism and ophthalmopathy. TCRdb independently ran MiXCR on the multiplex PCR reads; one entry per CDR3 protein. The table has around 300,000 distinct CDR3 sequences, less than 30% seen once. Sequencing used blood. The receptor source for this set is a man between 40 and 49 years old with Graves' hyperthyroidism that later progressed to Graves' ophthalmopathy. The CDR3 runs from the conserved cysteine through the conserved F or W. The order of the fields is J gene, clone size, D gene, V gene, CDR3 DNA, CDR3 protein. A D gene is named only where the DNA matches it firmly. Expanded clones get a size class; other rows say once, few or many, or leave the size out.

TRBJ1-2 | many | - | TRBV25-1 | TGTGCCAGCTTTTCCTATGGCTACACCTTC | CASFSYGYTF
TRBJ2-2 | many | - | TRBV30 | TGTGCCTGGGATCCACCGGGACAGAACACCGGGGAGCTGTTTTTT | CAWDPPGQNTGELFF
TRBJ1-2 | few | - | TRBV6-1 | TGTGCCAGCAGAGGGACAAGCCATAGGAGCTACACCTTC | CASRGTSHRSYTF
TRBJ2-7 | many | TRBD2 | TRBV5-1 | TGCGCCAGCAGCTTGGCTAGCGGGTACTCCTACGAGCAGTACTTC | CASSLASGYSYEQYF
TRBJ1-1 | many | - | TRBV18 | TGTGCCAGCTCACCCCACCCCAACACTGAAGCTTTCTTT | CASSPHPNTEAFF
TRBJ2-7 | few | - | TRBV29-1 | TGCAGCGTTGAAGGGGGCCGCGTCGGCTACGAGCAGTACTTC | CSVEGGRVGYEQYF
TRBJ2-5 | many | TRBD1 | TRBV5-1 | TGCGCCAGCAGCCCGGGGACAGAACAAGAGACCCAGTACTTC | CASSPGTEQETQYF
TRBJ1-5 | many | - | TRBV27 | TGTGCCAGCAGGACCCGGACAGAAGGCAATCAGCCCCAGCATTTT | CASRTRTEGNQPQHF
TRBJ2-5 | many | - | TRBV18 | TGTGCCAGCTCACCACTCTCACGGGAGACCCAGTACTTC | CASSPLSRETQYF
TRBJ1-1 | - | - | TRBV5-1 | - | CASSPVLRGKNTEAFF
TRBJ1-1 | many | TRBD1 | TRBV7-9 | TGTGCCAGCAGACTAACAGGGGGGGACACTGAAGCTTTCTTT | CASRLTGGDTEAFF
TRBJ2-5 | once | - | TRBV7-8 | TGTGCCAGCGGGGCGGCGGAAGAGACCCAGTACTTC | CASGAAEETQYF
TRBJ2-2 | many | - | TRBV24-1 | TGTGCCACCAGTGTCTCCGACACCGGGGAGCTGTTTTTT | CATSVSDTGELFF
TRBJ1-1 | few | - | TRBV28 | TGTGCCAGCAGCCTGGTACAGGGTTCGGCCACTGAAGCTTTCTTT | CASSLVQGSATEAFF
TRBJ2-7 | many | TRBD1 | TRBV24-1 | TGTGCCACCAGCGCCAGACAGGGGACTCTCTACGAGCAGTACTTC | CATSARQGTLYEQYF
TRBJ1-1 | - | - | TRBV7-8 | TGTGCCAGCAGCTCTGGGGTCGGGAACACTGAAGCTTTCTTT | CASSSGVGNTEAFF
TRBJ1-5 | many | - | TRBV12-5 | TGTGCTAGTGGTTTGGAGAGGGGGTCTCCCCAGCCCCAGCATTTT | CASGLERGSPQPQHF
TRBJ1-2 | many | - | TRBV6-5 | TGTGCCAGCAGTTACTCCGCCAGTAACTATGGCTACACCTTC | CASSYSASNYGYTF
TRBJ1-1 | many | - | TRBV5-1 | TGCGCCAGCAGCTCCTTAGACAGTGGCGCTGAAGCTTTCTTT | CASSSLDSGAEAFF
TRBJ2-7 | many | - | TRBV10-3 | TGTGCCATCAGAGGGGACGGGTCCTACGAGCAGTACTTC | CAIRGDGSYEQYF
TRBJ1-1 | - | - | TRBV6-2/TRBV6-3 | TGTGCCAGCAGTTACGAGGCAGGGGCAATTGCTGAAGCTTTCTTT | CASSYEAGAIAEAFF
TRBJ1-1 | - | - | TRBV15 | TGTGCCACCAGCATCATGAGGGGTATGACTGAAGCTTTCTTT | CATSIMRGMTEAFF
TRBJ1-1 | many | - | TRBV29-1 | TGCAGCGTTGACCCTATGAACACTGAAGCTTTCTTT | CSVDPMNTEAFF
TRBJ1-2 | - | - | TRBV28 | TGTGCCAGCAGCCCCATCCCGGGACACCTAAACGACTATGGCTACACCTTC | CASSPIPGHLNDYGYTF
TRBJ1-1 | many | - | TRBV11-2 | TGTGCCAGCAGCCCCGCTCGGGTAGGAGAAGCTTTCTTT | CASSPARVGEAFF
TRBJ2-2 | many | - | TRBV7-9 | TGTGCCAGCAGCCTAACGTTCCGAGACACCGGGGAGCTGTTTTTT | CASSLTFRDTGELFF
TRBJ2-3 | many | - | TRBV20-1 | TGCAGTGAGAGTCATTCAACTAGCACAGATACGCAGTATTTT | CSESHSTSTDTQYF
TRBJ2-7 | - | TRBD2 | TRBV11-2 | TGTGCCACCGGTGCTAGCGGACTCTACGAGCAGTACTTC | CATGASGLYEQYF
TRBJ2-7 | - | - | TRBV12-3/TRBV12-4 | TGTGCCAGCAGTTTACAGGGATTACTGCACGAGCAGTACTTC | CASSLQGLLHEQYF
TRBJ2-7 | many | TRBD2 | TRBV4-1 | TGCGCCAGCAGCCAAGGGGGACTAGACTACGAGCAGTACTTC | CASSQGGLDYEQYF
TRBJ2-7 | many | TRBD1 | TRBV29-1 | TGCAGCGTTGGAGGACAGGGGGCTTACGAGCAGTACTTC | CSVGGQGAYEQYF
TRBJ2-5 | many | - | TRBV29-1 | TGCAGCGTTGAATGGGGGGATCAAGAGACCCAGTACTTC | CSVEWGDQETQYF
TRBJ2-7 | many | - | TRBV10-3 | TGTGCCATCATGAAATCTTGGGACTTATGGGACGAGCAGTACTTC | CAIMKSWDLWDEQYF
TRBJ1-2 | many | - | TRBV7-9 | TGTGCCAGCAGCCGTATGGGGGATGGGGGGCATGGCTACACCTTC | CASSRMGDGGHGYTF
TRBJ1-2 | many | - | TRBV27 | TGTGCCAGCGCTCGAGGGCTGGGGGGCTACACCTTC | CASARGLGGYTF
TRBJ1-5 | - | - | TRBV28 | TGTGCCAGCAGTTCCTCTGTAAGTTATAGCAATCAGCCCCAGCATTTT | CASSSSVSYSNQPQHF
TRBJ2-5 | many | TRBD2 | TRBV7-9 | TGTGCCAGCAGCTTAGTCCTAGCGGTGGAGTTAGAGACCCAGTACTTC | CASSLVLAVELETQYF
TRBJ1-5 | many | TRBD1 | TRBV19 | TGTGCCAGCGAGGACAGGATCAATCAGCCCCAGCATTTT | CASEDRINQPQHF
TRBJ2-7 | - | - | TRBV29-1 | TGCAGCGGGTTGGACGGCTACGAGCAGTACTTC | CSGLDGYEQYF
TRBJ2-7 | many | - | TRBV6-1 | TGTGCCAGCAGTGAGAGGTCGGAGTCTTCCTACGAGCAGTACTTC | CASSERSESSYEQYF
TRBJ2-7 | - | - | TRBV29-1 | TGCAGCGTTGAGGAGGGACTCTACGAGCAGTACTTC | CSVEEGLYEQYF
TRBJ2-5 | - | - | TRBV30 | TGTGCCTGGGGGGACCACCGGGAGACCCAGTACTTC | CAWGDHRETQYF
TRBJ1-2 | - | - | TRBV6-1 | TGTGCCAGCAGTGACACCGGGGAAGCTAACTATGGCTACACCTTC | CASSDTGEANYGYTF
TRBJ1-1 | many | - | TRBV3-1 | TGTGCCAGCAGCCAAACGGGGAGGTCCACTGAAGCTTTCTTT | CASSQTGRSTEAFF
TRBJ2-5 | many | - | TRBV27 | TGTGCCAGCAGTACTTACCGACAGGCGCAAGAGACCCAGTACTTC | CASSTYRQAQETQYF
TRBJ2-7 | - | TRBD2 | TRBV7-9 | TGTGCCAGCAGCTATAGCGGGACGGACGACGAGCAGTACTTC | CASSYSGTDDEQYF
TRBJ2-5 | - | - | TRBV9 | TGTGCCAGCAGCGTTTCGGTAGGCAGGGGAGGACAAGAGACCCAGTACTTC | CASSVSVGRGGQETQYF
TRBJ2-2 | many | TRBD2 | TRBV7-3 | TGTGCCAGCAGCCTAACCGGGACTAGCGGGAGGGTCGACACCGGGGAGCTGTTTTTT | CASSLTGTSGRVDTGELFF
TRBJ2-6 | many | TRBD1 | TRBV28 | TGTGCCAGCAACCCGTTCGGGGCAGGGGGCTTGGCTGGGGCCAACGTCCTGACTTTC | CASNPFGAGGLAGANVLTF